These 8 T cell receptor beta chains share one sample of origin, sequenced in a study of beta chain features in type 1 diabetes. Study results and limitations: In all four CD4+ subsets, TCRB CDR3 length was significantly, moderately reduced in type 1 diabetes.

Sequencing targeted expressed TCRB transcripts, as all isolated RNA had been reverse transcribed. Assay: immunoSEQ multiplex PCR; the TCRdb copy retains only in-frame clones and omits some. This table has around 260,000 clones, about 23% appearing once. No antigen is known for these receptors. Sequenced sample: naive CD4+ T cells from blood. The receptors were gathered from a woman in her thirties with type 1 diabetes.

CDR3 bases: TGTGCCTGGAACCGGGGATTAAATGGCTACACCTTC. Protein product: CAWNRGLNGYTF. The V call is TRBV30, the J call TRBJ1-2; D gene uncertain. CDR1 is GTSNPN and CDR2 is SVGIG in the germline V gene (reference sequence). This CDR3 has 12 amino acids. With 4 bases removed from V and 6 bases from J, the gap between germline ends came to 12 bases.

CDR3 sequence: CASSEGTSGRWETQYF. Written as DNA, the CDR3 is TGTGCCAGCAGTGAAGGGACTAGCGGGAGATGGGAGACCCAGTACTTC. The V call is TRBV6-1, the J call TRBJ2-5, with 13 bases lining up with TRBD2. CDR3 size: 16 residues. Germline-derived CDR1 and CDR2 are MNHNS and SASEGT. V dropped 1 base and J dropped 5; count of bases not matched to a gene: 4.

The rearrangement uses TRBV5-1 and TRBJ2-3; 8 nucleotides line up with TRBD2. Trimming cost V 0 bases and J 3 bases; bases outside gene matches: 3. Germline CDR1 is SGHRS and CDR2 is YFSETQ. The CDR3 is 15 amino acids. CDR3: CASSLAERGTDTQYF. CDR3 nucleotide sequence: TGCGCCAGCAGCTTGGCCGAGCGGGGGACAGATACGCAGTATTTT. Based on the CDR3 plus reference TRBV5-1 and TRBJ2-3, the full variable domain is KAGVTQTPRYLIKTRGQQVTLSCSPISGHRSVSWYQQTPGQGLQFLFEYFSETQRNKGNFPGRFSGRQFSNSRSEMNVSTLELGDSALYLCASSLAERGTDTQYFGPGTRLTVL.

This clone was observed a handful of times. The CDR3 sequence is CATSRDFRAGNYGYTF. The CDR3 DNA sequence: TGTGCCACCAGCAGAGATTTCAGGGCCGGAAACTATGGCTACACCTTC. This chain links TRBV15 with TRBJ1-2; possibly TRBD1 for D (5 bases). The germline CDR1 and CDR2 sequences are LNHNV and YYDKDF (reference sequence). V lost 0 bases, J lost 2 bases, and 13 bases lay in between. This CDR3 is 16 amino acids long.

This chain joins TRBV9 and TRBJ2-2; 7 nucleotides line up with TRBD1. CDR3 length equals 15 residues. With 4 bases clipped from V and 0 bases from J, the junction kept 3 bases outside the gene matches. Germline-derived CDR1 and CDR2 are SGDLS and YYNGEE. The CDR3: CASSLGTANTGELFF. In DNA, the CDR3 is TGTGCCAGCAGCCTAGGGACAGCGAACACCGGGGAGCTGTTTTTT.

This clone was counted between two and nine times. The chain has TRBV30 and TRBJ1-2, with 7 bases identical to TRBD1. The CDR3 length is 16 residues. The V segment lost 3 bases and the J segment 3 bases; nucleotides outside the gene matches: 13. Germline CDR1 reads GTSNPN; CDR2 reads SVGIG (reference sequence). CDR3 sequence reads: CAWRQRGPGGDYGYTF. The CDR3 region has the DNA TGTGCCTGGAGACAAAGGGGGCCTGGAGGTGACTATGGCTACACCTTC.

In this sample, this clone turned up a few times. CDR3 sequence: CASIAGPSYEQYF. In DNA form, the CDR3 reads TGTGCCAGCATAGCGGGCCCGTCCTACGAGCAGTACTTC. The gene calls are TRBV2 and TRBJ2-7; 7 nucleotides align to TRBD2. Germline V gene data show CDR1 as SNHLY and CDR2 as FYNNEI. V trimming: 7 bases; J trimming: 1 base; junction bases outside the gene matches: 4. CDR3 size: 13 residues. Variable domain in full (rest from reference TRBV2 and TRBJ2-7): EPEVTQTPSHQVTQMGQEVILRCVPISNHLYFYWYRQILGQKVEFLVSFYNNEISEKSEIFDDQFSVERPDGSNFTLKIRSTKLEDSAMYFCASIAGPSYEQYFGPGTRLTVT.

The CDR3 protein is CASTFTGTGATGYTF. CDR3 DNA: TGTGCCAGCACTTTTACCGGGACAGGGGCTACTGGCTACACCTTC. The chain has TRBV28 and TRBJ1-2; TRBD1 agrees at 10 bases. The V segment lost 7 bases and the J segment 7 bases; nucleotides outside the gene matches: 12. The CDR3 spans 15 residues. Germline V gives CDR1 MDHEN, CDR2 SYDVKM.